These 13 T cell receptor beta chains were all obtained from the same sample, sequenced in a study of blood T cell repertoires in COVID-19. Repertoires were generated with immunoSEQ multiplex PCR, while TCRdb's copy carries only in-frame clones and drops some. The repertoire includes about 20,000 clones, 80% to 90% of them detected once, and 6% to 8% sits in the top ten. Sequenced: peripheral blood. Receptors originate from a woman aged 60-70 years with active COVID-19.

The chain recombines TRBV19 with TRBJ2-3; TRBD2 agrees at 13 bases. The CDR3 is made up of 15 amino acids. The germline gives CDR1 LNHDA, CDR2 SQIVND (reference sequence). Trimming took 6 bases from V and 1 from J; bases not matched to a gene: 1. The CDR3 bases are TGTGCCAGTAGAGGACTAGCGGGGGGCACAGATACGCAGTATTTT. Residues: CASRGLAGGTDTQYF.

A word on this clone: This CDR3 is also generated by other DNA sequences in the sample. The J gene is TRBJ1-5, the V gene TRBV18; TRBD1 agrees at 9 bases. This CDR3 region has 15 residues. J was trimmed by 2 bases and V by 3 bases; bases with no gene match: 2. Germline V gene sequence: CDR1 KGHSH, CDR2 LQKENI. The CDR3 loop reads CASSPDRGGNQPQHF. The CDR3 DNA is TGTGCCAGCTCACCGGACAGGGGAGGCAATCAGCCCCAGCATTTT. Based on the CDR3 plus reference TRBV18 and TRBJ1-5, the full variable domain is NAGVMQNPRHLVRRRGQEARLRCSPMKGHSHVYWYRQLPEEGLKFMVYLQKENIIDESGMPKERFSAEFPKEGPSILRIQQVVRGDSAAYFCASSPDRGGNQPQHFGDGTRLSIL.

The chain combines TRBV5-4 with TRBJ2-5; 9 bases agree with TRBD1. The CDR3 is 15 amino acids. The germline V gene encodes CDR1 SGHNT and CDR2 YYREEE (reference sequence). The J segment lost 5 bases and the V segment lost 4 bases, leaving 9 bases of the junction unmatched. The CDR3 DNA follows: TGTGCCAGCAGCCGAGACAGGGGGGTTCATGAGACCCAGTACTTC. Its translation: CASSRDRGVHETQYF.

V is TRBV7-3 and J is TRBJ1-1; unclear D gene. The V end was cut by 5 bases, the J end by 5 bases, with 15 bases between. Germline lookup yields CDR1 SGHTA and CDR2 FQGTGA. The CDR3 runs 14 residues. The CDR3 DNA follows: TGTGCCAGCAGCGCGGCGGCGGGGAGGACTGAAGCTTTCTTT. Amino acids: CASSAAAGRTEAFF.

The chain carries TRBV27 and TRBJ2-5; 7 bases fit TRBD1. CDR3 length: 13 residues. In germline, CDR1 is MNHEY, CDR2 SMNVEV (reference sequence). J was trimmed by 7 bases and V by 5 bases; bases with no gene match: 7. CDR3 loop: CASSLGTAWTQYF. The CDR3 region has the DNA TGTGCCAGCAGTCTCGGGACAGCCTGGACCCAGTACTTC.

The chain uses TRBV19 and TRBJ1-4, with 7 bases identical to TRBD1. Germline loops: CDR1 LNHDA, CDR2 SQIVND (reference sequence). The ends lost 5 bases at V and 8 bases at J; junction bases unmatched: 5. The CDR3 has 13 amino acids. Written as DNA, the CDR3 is TGTGCCAGTAGTGAGTACAGGGGCGAAAAACTGTTTTTT. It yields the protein CASSEYRGEKLFF.

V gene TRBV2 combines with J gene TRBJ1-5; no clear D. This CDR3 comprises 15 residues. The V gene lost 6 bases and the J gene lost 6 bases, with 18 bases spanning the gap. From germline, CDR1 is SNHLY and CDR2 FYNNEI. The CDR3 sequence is CASSRSGTPPQPQHF. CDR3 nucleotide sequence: TGTGCCAGCAGCCGGAGTGGTACACCACCTCAGCCCCAGCATTTT.

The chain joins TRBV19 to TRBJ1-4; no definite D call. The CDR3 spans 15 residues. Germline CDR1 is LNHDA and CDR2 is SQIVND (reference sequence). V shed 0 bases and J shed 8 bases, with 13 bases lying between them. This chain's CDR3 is CASSIDAPIREKLFF. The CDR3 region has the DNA TGTGCCAGTAGTATAGATGCGCCGATTCGGGAAAAACTGTTTTTT.

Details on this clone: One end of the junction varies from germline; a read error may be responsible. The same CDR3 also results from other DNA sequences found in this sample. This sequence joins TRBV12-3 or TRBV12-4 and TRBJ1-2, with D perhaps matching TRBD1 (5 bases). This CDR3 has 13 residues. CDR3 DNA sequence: TGTGCCAGCAGTAACGACAGAGGTCATGGTTACACCTTC. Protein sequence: CASSNDRGHGYTF.

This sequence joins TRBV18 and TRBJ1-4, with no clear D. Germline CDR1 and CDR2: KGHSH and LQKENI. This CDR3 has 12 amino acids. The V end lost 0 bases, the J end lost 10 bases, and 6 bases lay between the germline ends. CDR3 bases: TGTGCCAGCTCACCACCTGAGGGAAAACTGTTTTTT. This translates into CASSPPEGKLFF. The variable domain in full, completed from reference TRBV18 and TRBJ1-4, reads NAGVMQNPRHLVRRRGQEARLRCSPMKGHSHVYWYRQLPEEGLKFMVYLQKENIIDESGMPKERFSAEFPKEGPSILRIQQVVRGDSAAYFCASSPPEGKLFFGSGTQLSVL.

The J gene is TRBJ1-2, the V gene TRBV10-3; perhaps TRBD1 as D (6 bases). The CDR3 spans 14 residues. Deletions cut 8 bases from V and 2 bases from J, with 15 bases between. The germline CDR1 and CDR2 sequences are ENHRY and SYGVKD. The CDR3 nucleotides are TGTGCCATCGCCACTTTAGACAGGAACTATGGCTACACCTTC. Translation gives CAIATLDRNYGYTF.

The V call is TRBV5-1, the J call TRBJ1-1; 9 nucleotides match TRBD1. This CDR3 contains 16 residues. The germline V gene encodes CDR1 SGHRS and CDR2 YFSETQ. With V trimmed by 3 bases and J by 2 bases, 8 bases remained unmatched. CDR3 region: CASSSTTGGLNTEAFF. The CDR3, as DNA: TGCGCCAGCAGCTCGACTACAGGGGGCTTAAACACTGAAGCTTTCTTT. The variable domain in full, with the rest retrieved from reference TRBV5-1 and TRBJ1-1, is KAGVTQTPRYLIKTRGQQVTLSCSPISGHRSVSWYQQTPGQGLQFLFEYFSETQRNKGNFPGRFSGRQFSNSRSEMNVSTLELGDSALYLCASSSTTGGLNTEAFFGQGTRLTVV.

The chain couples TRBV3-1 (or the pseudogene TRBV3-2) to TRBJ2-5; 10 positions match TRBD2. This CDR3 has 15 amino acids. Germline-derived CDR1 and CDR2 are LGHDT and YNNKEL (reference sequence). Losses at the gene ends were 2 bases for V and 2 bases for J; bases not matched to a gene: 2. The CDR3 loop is CASSQLAGAQETQYF. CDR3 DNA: TGTGCCAGCAGCCAACTAGCGGGGGCACAAGAGACCCAGTACTTC.